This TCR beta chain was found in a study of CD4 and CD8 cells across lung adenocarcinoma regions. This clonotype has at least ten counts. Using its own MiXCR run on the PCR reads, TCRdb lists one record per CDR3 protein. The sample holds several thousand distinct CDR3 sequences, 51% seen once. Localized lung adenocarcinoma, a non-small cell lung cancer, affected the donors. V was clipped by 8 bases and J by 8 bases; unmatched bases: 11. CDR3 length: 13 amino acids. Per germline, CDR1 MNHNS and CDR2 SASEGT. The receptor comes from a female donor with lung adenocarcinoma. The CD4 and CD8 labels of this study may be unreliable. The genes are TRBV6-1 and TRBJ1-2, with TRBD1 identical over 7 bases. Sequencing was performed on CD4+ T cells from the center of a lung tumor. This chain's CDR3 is CASATLGGGGYTF. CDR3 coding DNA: TGTGCCAGCGCTACATTAGGGGGCGGGGGCTACACCTTC.